This T cell receptor (beta chain) was sequenced during a study of CD8 T cells in ankylosing spondylitis. Whole-study findings and limits: Clones linked to disease were reported to show significant enrichment in matched ankylosing spondylitis synovial fluid. Prior work had noted some motif variants in reactive arthritis blood and synovial fluid. Ankylosing spondylitis blood seemed to carry a telltale TCR beta motif made of under ten highly homologous variants.

This clonotype was counted ten times or more. Antigen specificity is unknown. For TCR beta, libraries came from quantitative 5'-RACE with molecular barcodes. Using its own MiXCR run on the 5' RACE reads, TCRdb lists one record per CDR3 protein. Of fewer than 250,000 distinct CDR3 sequences detected, about 10% appear once; the ten largest clones hold about 3%. Trimming stripped 5 bases from V and 0 bases from J, with 5 bases between. Germline V gene lookup returns CDR1 SGHRS and CDR2 YFSETQ. This CDR3 has 13 amino acids. The sequencing input was blood, either unsorted or a sorted T cell fraction (not recorded which). The chain carries TRBV5-1 and TRBJ1-4; D uncertain. The clonotype was recovered from a male donor with ankylosing spondylitis or in good health (not recorded which). The CDR3 is CASRGATNEKLFF. As DNA, the CDR3 is TGCGCCAGCAGGGGTGCAACTAATGAAAAACTGTTTTTT. The variable domain in full, completed from reference TRBV5-1 and TRBJ1-4, reads KAGVTQTPRYLIKTRGQQVTLSCSPISGHRSVSWYQQTPGQGLQFLFEYFSETQRNKGNFPGRFSGRQFSNSRSEMNVSTLELGDSALYLCASRGATNEKLFFGSGTQLSVL.